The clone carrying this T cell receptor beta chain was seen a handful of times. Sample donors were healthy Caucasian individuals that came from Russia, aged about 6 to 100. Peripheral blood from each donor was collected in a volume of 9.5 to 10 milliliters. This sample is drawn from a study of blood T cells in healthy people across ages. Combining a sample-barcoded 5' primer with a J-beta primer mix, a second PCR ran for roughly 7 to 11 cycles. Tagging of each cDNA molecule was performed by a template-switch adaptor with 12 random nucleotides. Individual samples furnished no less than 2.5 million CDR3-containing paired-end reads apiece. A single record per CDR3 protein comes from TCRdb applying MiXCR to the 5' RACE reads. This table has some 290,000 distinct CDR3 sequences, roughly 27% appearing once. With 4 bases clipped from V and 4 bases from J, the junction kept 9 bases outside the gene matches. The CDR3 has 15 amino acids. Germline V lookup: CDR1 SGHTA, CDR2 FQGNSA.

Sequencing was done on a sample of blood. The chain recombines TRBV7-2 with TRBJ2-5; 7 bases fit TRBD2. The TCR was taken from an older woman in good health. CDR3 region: CASSYSRTSRETQYF. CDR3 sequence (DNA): TGTGCCAGCAGCTATTCCCGGACTAGTCGAGAGACCCAGTACTTC. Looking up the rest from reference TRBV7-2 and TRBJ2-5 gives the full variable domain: GAGVSQSPSNKVTEKGKDVELRCDPISGHTALYWYRQSLGQGLEFLIYFQGNSAPDKSGLPSDRFSAERTGGSVSTLTIQRTQQEDSAVYLCASSYSRTSRETQYFGPGTRLLVL.